A single T cell receptor (beta chain) is shown here with its context. This clone was seen only once. There is no known antigen for this receptor. Per-base quality was not reported, and no clone a single base away is much larger than it. Measured from the cysteine to the phenylalanine, the CDR3 is 13 residues long. Solely the CDR3 DNA is kept, with 39 bases framed from the first base. The germline V gene specifies SGHTA as CDR1 and FQGNSA as CDR2. V is cut by 8 bases and J by 10 bases, and the space between the germline ends is 15 bases. This specimen comes from a study of shared clonotypes between healthy human individuals (dated by TCRdb to the early 2020s). For the wider study: Three men and a couple of women, aged 18 to 49 years, made up the cohort. For each donor, CD4 naive and CD4 memory were each given three plates, CD8 naive was given two plates, and CD8 memory was given one plate. Each donor's leukapheresis produced roughly between about 0.8 and 8.9 billion PBMCs. To estimate repertoire size and how much clonotypes are shared between individuals, the study performed deep sequencing of blood TCR repertoires from a few healthy adults. To increase sequencing depth and limit assay-specific biases, different laboratories used diverse techniques to prepare libraries and sequence TCR repertoires.

The donors were healthy, HIV-negative adults with no recently reported acute infections or vaccinations. Every donor was a Caucasian adult residing in Nashville, Tennessee, USA. CD4+ T cells were enriched through magnetic negative selection, after which naive cells were positively selected on CD45RA and the remaining negative fraction served as the memory subset. Blood was collected by leukapheresis, and PBMCs were isolated by Ficoll-Histopaque density gradient centrifugation and then cryopreserved in liquid nitrogen vapor phase. Purity and quantity of every magnetically sorted T cell population were checked by analytical flow cytometry. From each sorted fraction, genomic DNA was isolated and quantified by UV absorbance on a Nanodrop 2000c. Overall results and qualifications from the work: Rarefaction of sorted-subset datasets indicated incomplete sequencing despite the large sequencing depth. Pairwise subsampling indicated that sequencing depth was expected to affect the degree of clonotype sharing among donors. Naive subsets generally had larger estimated clonotype richness than memory subsets. Higher generation probabilities were observed for clonotypes shared by all four sorted-subset donors than for non-shared clonotypes. Because the study included only a small number of donors, the genetic and exposure-history diversity represented was limited. Sampling was restricted to blood, and TCR repertoires in tissue are likely to differ from TCR repertoires in blood. Sharing across a few donors was observed for about 5% of naive CD4, over 3% of naive CD8, over 2% of memory CD4, and around 0.42% of memory CD8 clonotypes.

TCR CDR3 regions were amplified from genomic DNA by multiplex PCR using the deep immunoSEQ assay. For each cell subset, the extracted genomic DNA was distributed evenly across all wells of several immunoSEQ 96-well plates, and each plate served as one replicate. For sorted subsets, each replicate PCR was loaded with 150 to 250 ng genomic DNA, equivalent to some 31,000 T cell genomes. The purified libraries were quantified using a Qubit 3.0 fluorometer, sized with a Bioanalyzer 2100, and then quantified again using the KAPA Library Quantification kit. Every immunoSEQ 96-well plate was sequenced on a separate single-read 150-cycle Illumina NextSeq 550 flow cell. As for how the authors treated the data: Because the immunoSEQ output held only junctional sequences and lacked quality scores, the filtering could not match the filtering applied to full-length reads. To assign V/J genes and CDR3, sequences were annotated using PyIR, a Python wrapper for IgBLAST v1.9, with IMGT germline references. Any read was removed if the V/J assignment was weak (E-value above 1e-6), the CDR3 was missing, or the read contained stop codons, out-of-frame junctions, or ambiguous translated residues. V3J clonotypes were defined as sequences sharing the same inferred V gene, J gene, and CDR3 amino acid sequence. The percentage overlap between two repertoires was calculated by dividing the number of shared unique clonotypes by the size of the smaller repertoire. Richness of each repertoire was evaluated using RTK rarefaction, the Chao1 estimator, and Recon v2.1 estimates of unobserved clonotypes. Generation probabilities were computed with OLGA for all TCRbeta clonotypes obtained by the gDNA method from several donors. TCRdb carries this immuneACCESS record with in-frame sequences only. Its versions omit some clonotypes, under half of them owing to an unresolved V gene in the studies checked, with the rest unexplained. The V and J calls and clone size come from that table; D and trimming were worked out from the DNA. In this sample the table shows roughly 2.2 million clones, around 90% of which occur a single time. The top ten hold approximately 0.4% of the sample.

The sequencing input was naive CD4+ T cells from PBMCs. The cell subset or site label here, explained by the study, means: CD45RA+ positively selected. The V and J segments used are TRBV7-2 and TRBJ1-6, with the identity of the D gene unclear. The receptor was isolated from a man aged 18 to 35 in good health. Some clones in this sample may be carry-over from other donors' samples. The sequenced DNA is TGTGCCAGCGCCCTGAGGGCGCGCTCACCCCTCCACTTT. Translation gives CASALRARSPLHF. The full variable domain, with segments outside the CDR3 supplied by the reference TRBV7-2 and TRBJ1-6 proteins, appears as GAGVSQSPSNKVTEKGKDVELRCDPISGHTALYWYRQSLGQGLEFLIYFQGNSAPDKSGLPSDRFSAERTGGSVSTLTIQRTQQEDSAVYLCASALRARSPLHFGNGTRLTVT.